This is a list of T cell receptor beta chains from one sample in a study of T cell responses to AZD1222 COVID-19 vaccine. Sequenced by immunoSEQ multiplex PCR; TCRdb stores in-frame clones only, minus some. The data hold about 120,000 clones, with about 89% observed a single time. Sample: peripheral blood, taken on day 0 of AZD1222 vaccination. These receptor sequences come from an adult in good health. CDR3s include the opening cysteine and the closing phenylalanine or tryptophan.

j_call	v_call	cdr3_aa
TRBJ2-5	TRBV9	CASSSRTGFGETQYF
TRBJ1-1	TRBV11-2	CATYELGYYTEAFF
TRBJ1-1	TRBV9	CASSVGAGSEAFF
TRBJ2-5	TRBV24-1	CATSQASDLRETQYF
TRBJ1-1	TRBV7-8	CASSLRDGLMNTEAFF
TRBJ1-1	TRBV29-1	CSVEVYGGAFF
TRBJ2-7	TRBV7-3	CASSTSGSAHEQYF
TRBJ2-1	TRBV7-9	CASSKGLAGGPRFDEQFF
TRBJ1-2	TRBV5-1	CASSLGGDRGHGYTF
TRBJ1-1	TRBV4-1	CASSQRQGDTEAFF
TRBJ1-4	TRBV5-5	CASSDPTGQVEKLFF
TRBJ2-2	TRBV5-5	CASSLASRNNTGELFF
TRBJ1-6	TRBV27	CASRYYDRDNSPLHF
TRBJ2-3	TRBV6-1	CASSDRGFTDTQYF
TRBJ2-7	TRBV13	CASSTLGGEQYF
TRBJ1-2	TRBV9	CASSVEGTPQGYGYTF
TRBJ1-4	TRBV18	CASSPRDEKLFF